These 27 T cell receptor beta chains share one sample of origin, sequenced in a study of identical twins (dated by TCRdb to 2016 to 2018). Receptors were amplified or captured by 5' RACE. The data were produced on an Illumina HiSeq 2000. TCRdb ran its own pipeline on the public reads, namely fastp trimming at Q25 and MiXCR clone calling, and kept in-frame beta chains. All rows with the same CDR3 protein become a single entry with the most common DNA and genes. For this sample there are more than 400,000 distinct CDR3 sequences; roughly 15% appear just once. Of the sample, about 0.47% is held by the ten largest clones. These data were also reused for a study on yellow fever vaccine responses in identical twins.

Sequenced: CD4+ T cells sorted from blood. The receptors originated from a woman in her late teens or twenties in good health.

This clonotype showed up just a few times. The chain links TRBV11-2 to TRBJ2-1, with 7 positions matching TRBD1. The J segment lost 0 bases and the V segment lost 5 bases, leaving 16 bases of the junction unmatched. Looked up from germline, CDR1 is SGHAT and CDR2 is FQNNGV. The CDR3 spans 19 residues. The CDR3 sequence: CASSHRKTGQVSSYNEQFF. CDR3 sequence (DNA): TGTGCCAGCAGCCACCGCAAAACTGGACAGGTGAGCTCCTACAATGAGCAGTTCTTC.

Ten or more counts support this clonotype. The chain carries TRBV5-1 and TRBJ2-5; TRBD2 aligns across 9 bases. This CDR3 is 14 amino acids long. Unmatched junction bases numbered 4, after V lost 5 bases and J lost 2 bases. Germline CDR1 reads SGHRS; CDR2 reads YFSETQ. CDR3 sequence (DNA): TGCGCCAGCAGGGCTAGCGGGATTCAAGAGACCCAGTACTTC. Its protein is CASRASGIQETQYF.

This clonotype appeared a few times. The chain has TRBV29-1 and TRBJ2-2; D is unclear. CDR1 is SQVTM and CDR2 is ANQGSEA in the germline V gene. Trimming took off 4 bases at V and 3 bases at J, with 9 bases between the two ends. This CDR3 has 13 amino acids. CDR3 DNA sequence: TGCAGCGTTGTTAGCATTTACACCGGGGAGCTGTTTTTT. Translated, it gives CSVVSIYTGELFF.

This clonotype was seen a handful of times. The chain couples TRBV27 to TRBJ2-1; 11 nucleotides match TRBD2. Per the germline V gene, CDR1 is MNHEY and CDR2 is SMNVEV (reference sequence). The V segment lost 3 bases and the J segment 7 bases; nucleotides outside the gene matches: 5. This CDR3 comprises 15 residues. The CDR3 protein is CASSFLAGGSNEQFF. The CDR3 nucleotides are TGTGCCAGCAGTTTTTTAGCGGGAGGGAGTAATGAGCAGTTCTTC.

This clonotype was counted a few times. The CDR3 spells CASSFQSSYNSPLHF. The CDR3 nucleotides are TGCGCCAGCAGCTTCCAGAGCTCCTATAATTCACCCCTCCACTTT. The rearrangement uses TRBV5-1 and TRBJ1-6; D is unresolved. The CDR3 extends over 15 amino acids. Trimming took 2 bases from V and 0 from J, leaving 6 bases between them. Germline CDR1 reads SGHRS; CDR2 reads YFSETQ. Using reference TRBV5-1 and TRBJ1-6 for the parts outside the CDR3, the full variable domain is KAGVTQTPRYLIKTRGQQVTLSCSPISGHRSVSWYQQTPGQGLQFLFEYFSETQRNKGNFPGRFSGRQFSNSRSEMNVSTLELGDSALYLCASSFQSSYNSPLHFGNGTRLTVT.

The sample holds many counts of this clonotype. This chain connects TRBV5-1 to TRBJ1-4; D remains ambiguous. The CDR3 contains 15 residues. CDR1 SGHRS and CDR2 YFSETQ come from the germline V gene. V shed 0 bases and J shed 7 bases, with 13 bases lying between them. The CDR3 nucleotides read TGCGCCAGCAGCTTGGCAGGCAGAGGGAGTGAAAAACTGTTTTTT. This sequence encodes CASSLAGRGSEKLFF.

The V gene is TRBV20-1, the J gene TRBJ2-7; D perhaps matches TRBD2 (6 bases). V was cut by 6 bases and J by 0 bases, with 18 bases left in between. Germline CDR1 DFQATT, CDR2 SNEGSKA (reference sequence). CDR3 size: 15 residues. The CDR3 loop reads CSASTTEGPSYEQYF. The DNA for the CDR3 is TGCAGTGCGTCCACCACGGAGGGGCCCTCCTACGAGCAGTACTTC.

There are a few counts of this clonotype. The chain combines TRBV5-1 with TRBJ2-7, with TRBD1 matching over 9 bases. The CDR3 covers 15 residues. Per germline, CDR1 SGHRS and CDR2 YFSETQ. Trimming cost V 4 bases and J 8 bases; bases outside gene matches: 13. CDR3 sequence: CASSPGTGPIGKQYF. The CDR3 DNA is TGCGCCAGCAGCCCAGGGACAGGGCCCATTGGAAAGCAGTACTTC.

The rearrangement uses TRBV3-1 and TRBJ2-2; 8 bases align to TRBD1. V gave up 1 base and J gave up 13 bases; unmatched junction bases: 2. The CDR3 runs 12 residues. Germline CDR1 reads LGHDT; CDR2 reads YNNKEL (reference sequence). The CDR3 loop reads CASSQGTGRLFF. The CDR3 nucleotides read TGTGCCAGCAGCCAAGGGACAGGGAGGCTGTTTTTT.

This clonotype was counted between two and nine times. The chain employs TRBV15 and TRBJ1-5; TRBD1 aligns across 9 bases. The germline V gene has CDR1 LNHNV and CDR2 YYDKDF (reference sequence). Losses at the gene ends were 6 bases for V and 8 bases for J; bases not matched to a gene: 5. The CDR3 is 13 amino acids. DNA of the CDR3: TGTGCCACCAGACAGGGGGCTTGGGAGCCCCAGCATTTT. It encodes CATRQGAWEPQHF.

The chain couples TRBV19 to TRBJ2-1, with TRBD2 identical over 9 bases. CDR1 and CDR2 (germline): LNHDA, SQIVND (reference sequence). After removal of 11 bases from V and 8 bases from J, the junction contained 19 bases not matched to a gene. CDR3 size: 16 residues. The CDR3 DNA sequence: TGTGCCTCCCATTATGGGGCGGGAGGGCCGAGACATGAGCAGTTCTTC. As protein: CASHYGAGGPRHEQFF.

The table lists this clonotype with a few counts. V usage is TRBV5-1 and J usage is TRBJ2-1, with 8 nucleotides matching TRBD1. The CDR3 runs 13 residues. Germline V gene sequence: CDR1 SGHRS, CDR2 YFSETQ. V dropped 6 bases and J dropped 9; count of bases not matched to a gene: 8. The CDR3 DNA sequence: TGCGCCAGCACCTTTTTCGGGACAGGTGAGCAGTTCTTC. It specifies CASTFFGTGEQFF.

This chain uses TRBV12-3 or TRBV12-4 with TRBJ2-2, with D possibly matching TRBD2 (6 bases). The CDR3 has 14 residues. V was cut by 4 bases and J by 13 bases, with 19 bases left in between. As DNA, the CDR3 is TGTGCCAGCAGTTCCAGGGAGTGGGAGGTTCGGCTGTTTTTT. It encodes CASSSREWEVRLFF.

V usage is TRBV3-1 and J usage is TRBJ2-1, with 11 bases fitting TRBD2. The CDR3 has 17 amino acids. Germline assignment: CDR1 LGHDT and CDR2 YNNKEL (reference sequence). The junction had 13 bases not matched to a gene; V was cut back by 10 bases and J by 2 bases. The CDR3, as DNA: TGTGCCACCACCCACACGGATAGCGGGAGGGCCTACAATGAGCAGTTCTTC. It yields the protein CATTHTDSGRAYNEQFF.

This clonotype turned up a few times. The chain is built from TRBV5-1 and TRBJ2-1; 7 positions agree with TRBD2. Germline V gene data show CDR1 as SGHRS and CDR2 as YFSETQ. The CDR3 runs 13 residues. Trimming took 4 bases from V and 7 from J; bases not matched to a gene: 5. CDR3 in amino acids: CASSIGGVNEQFF. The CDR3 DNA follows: TGCGCCAGCAGCATTGGGGGGGTTAATGAGCAGTTCTTC.

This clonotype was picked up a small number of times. The CDR3 here is CAISDGKMTGGYEQYV. The CDR3 nucleotides read TGTGCCATCAGTGATGGCAAAATGACAGGAGGCTACGAGCAGTACGTC. J is TRBJ2-7 and V is TRBV10-3; D might be TRBD1 (6 bases). This CDR3 has 16 amino acids. CDR1 ENHRY and CDR2 SYGVKD come from the germline V gene. Trimming shortened V by 3 bases and J by 3 bases, and 18 bases separated the two germline ends.

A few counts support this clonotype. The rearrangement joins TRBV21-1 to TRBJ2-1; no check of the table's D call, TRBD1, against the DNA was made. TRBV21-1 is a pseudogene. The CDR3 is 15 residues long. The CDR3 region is CASSYTGTGDNEQFF. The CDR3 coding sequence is TGTGCCAGCAGCTATACCGGGACAGGGGACAATGAGCAGTTCTTC.

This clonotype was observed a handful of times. The CDR3 DNA reads as TGTGCCAGCAGCTTAGGCGGGGCAGTGCAGAATGAGCAGTTCTTC. Translation gives CASSLGGAVQNEQFF. This chain connects TRBV7-9 to TRBJ2-1; TRBD2 might be the D (6 bases). The CDR3 runs to 15 residues. Germline CDR1 and CDR2: SEHNR and FQNEAQ (reference sequence). Deletions cut 1 base from V and 7 bases from J, with 14 bases between.

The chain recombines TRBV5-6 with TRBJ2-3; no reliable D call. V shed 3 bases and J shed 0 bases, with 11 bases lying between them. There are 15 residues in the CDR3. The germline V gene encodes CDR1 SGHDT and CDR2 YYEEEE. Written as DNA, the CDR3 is TGTGCCAGCAGCTGGCCGGGTACTAGCACAGATACGCAGTATTTT. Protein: CASSWPGTSTDTQYF.

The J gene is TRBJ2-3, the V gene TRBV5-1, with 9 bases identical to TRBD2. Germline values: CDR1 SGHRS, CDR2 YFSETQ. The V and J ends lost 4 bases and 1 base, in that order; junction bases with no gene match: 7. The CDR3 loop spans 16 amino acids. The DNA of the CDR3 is TGCGCCAGCAGCCAAAATCTAGCGGGGCGCACAGATACGCAGTATTTT. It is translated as CASSQNLAGRTDTQYF.

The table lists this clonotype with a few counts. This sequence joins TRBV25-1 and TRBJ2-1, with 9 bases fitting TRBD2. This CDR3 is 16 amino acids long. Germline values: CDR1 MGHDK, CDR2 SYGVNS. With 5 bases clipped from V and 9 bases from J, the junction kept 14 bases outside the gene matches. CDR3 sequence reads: CASSLLAGVGGSEQFF. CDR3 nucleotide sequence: TGTGCCAGCAGTCTCTTAGCGGGAGTTGGGGGAAGTGAGCAGTTCTTC.

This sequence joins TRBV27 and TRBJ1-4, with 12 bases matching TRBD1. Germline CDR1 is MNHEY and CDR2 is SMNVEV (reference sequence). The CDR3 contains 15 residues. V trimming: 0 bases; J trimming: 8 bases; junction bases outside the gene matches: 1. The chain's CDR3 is CASSLSGTGGEKLFF. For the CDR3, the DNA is TGTGCCAGCAGTTTATCGGGGACAGGGGGCGAAAAACTGTTTTTT.

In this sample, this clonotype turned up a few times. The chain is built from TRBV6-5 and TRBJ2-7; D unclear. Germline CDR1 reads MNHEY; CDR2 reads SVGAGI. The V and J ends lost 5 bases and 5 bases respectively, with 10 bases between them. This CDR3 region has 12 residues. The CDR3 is CASSKSGHEQYF. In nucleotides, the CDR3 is TGTGCCAGCAGTAAATCAGGACACGAGCAGTACTTC.

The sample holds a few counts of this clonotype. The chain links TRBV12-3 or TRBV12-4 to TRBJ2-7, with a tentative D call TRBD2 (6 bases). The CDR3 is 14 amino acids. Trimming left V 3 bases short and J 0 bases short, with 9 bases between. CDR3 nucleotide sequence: TGTGCCAGCAGTTTCCAGCGGGTCTCCTACGAGCAGTACTTC. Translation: CASSFQRVSYEQYF.

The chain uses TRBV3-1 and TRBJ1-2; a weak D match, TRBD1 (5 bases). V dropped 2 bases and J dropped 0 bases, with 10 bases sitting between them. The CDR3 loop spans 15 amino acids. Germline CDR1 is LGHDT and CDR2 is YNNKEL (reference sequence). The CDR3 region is CASSQQTASNYGYTF. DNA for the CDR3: TGTGCCAGCAGCCAACAGACAGCTTCTAACTATGGCTACACCTTC. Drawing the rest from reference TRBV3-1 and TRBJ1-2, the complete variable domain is DTAVSQTPKYLVTQMGNDKSIKCEQNLGHDTMYWYKQDSKKFLKIMFSYNNKELIINETVPNRFSPKSPDKAHLNLHINSLELGDSAVYFCASSQQTASNYGYTFGSGTRLTVV.

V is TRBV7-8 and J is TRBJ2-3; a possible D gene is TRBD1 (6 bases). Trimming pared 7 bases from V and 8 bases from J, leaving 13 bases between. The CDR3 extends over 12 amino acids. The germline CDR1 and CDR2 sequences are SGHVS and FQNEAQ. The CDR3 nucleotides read TGTGCCAGCAACAGACAGGCCTTTACGCAGTATTTT. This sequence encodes CASNRQAFTQYF.

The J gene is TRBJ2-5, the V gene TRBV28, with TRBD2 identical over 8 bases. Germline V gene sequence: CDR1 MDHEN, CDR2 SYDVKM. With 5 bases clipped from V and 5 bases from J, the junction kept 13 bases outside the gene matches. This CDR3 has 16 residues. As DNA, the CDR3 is TGTGCCAGCAGTACCCCCCGGGGGGGCGCCGGGGAGACCCAGTACTTC. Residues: CASSTPRGGAGETQYF.